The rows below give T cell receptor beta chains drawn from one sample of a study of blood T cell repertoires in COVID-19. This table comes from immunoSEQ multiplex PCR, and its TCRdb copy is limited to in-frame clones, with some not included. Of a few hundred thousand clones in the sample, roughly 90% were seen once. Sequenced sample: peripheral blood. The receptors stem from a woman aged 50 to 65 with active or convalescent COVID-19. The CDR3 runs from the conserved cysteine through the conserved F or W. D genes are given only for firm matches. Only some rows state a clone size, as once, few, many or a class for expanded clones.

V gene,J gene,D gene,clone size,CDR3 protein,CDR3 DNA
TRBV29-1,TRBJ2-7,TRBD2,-,CSVEDSREGQYF,TGCAGCGTTGAAGACTCCAGGGAGGGGCAGTACTTC
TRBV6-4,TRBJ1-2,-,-,CASSANYRGNYGYTF,TGTGCCAGCAGTGCCAATTATAGGGGGAACTATGGCTACACCTTC
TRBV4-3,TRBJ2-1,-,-,CASSQPQDSSSYNEQFF,TGCGCCAGCAGCCAACCACAAGACTCGAGCTCCTACAATGAGCAGTTCTTC
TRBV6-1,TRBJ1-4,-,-,CASSGSLGGPNEKLFF,TGTGCCAGCAGTGGTAGCCTCGGGGGGCCTAATGAAAAACTGTTTTTT
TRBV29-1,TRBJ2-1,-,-,CSAESLTGYEQFF,TGCAGCGCTGAATCCCTAACAGGGTATGAGCAGTTCTTC
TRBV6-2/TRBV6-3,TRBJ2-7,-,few,CASSLGTAYEQYF,TGTGCCAGCAGTCTCGGGACTGCATACGAGCAGTACTTC
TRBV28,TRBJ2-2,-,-,CASSLSLSGAGELFF,TGTGCCAGCAGTTTATCCCTATCAGGGGCCGGGGAGCTGTTTTTT
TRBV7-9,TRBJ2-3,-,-,CASSFIGSNTQYF,TGTGCCAGCAGCTTTATAGGTAGCAATACGCAGTATTTT
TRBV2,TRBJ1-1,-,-,CASSEVLIDTEAFF,TGTGCCAGCAGTGAAGTACTCATCGACACTGAAGCTTTCTTT
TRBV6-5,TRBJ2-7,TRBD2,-,CASSRTSGVYEQYF,TGTGCCAGCAGTCGGACTAGCGGAGTCTACGAGCAGTACTTC
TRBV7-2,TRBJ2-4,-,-,CASSKLGVLAKNIQYF,TGTGCCAGCAGCAAACTAGGTGTGCTAGCCAAAAACATTCAGTACTTC
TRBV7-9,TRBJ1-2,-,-,CASSLGAGEYGYTF,TGTGCCAGCAGCTTAGGAGCAGGGGAATATGGCTACACCTTC
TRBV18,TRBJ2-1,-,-,CASSPIGQYNEQFF,TGTGCCAGCTCACCCATTGGGCAATACAATGAGCAGTTCTTC
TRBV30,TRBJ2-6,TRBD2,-,CAWSGPGGAAISGANVLTF,TGTGCCTGGAGTGGGCCCGGGGGGGCAGCAATCTCTGGGGCCAACGTCCTGACTTTC
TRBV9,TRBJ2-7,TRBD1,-,CASSVGGTGGEQYF,TGTGCCAGCAGCGTAGGTGGGACAGGGGGCGAGCAGTACTTC
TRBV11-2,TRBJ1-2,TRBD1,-,CASSSISAGTGDYGYTF,TGTGCCAGCAGCTCAATTTCCGCCGGGACAGGGGACTATGGCTACACCTTC
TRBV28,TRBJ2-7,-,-,CASSFRTDYEQYF,TGTGCCAGCAGCTTCCGCACAGACTACGAGCAGTACTTC
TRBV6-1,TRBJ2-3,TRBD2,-,CASSALLAGGTDTQYF,TGTGCCAGCAGTGCGCTACTAGCGGGAGGCACAGATACGCAGTATTTT
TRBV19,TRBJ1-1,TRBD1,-,CASTPFRDRGAEDTEAFF,TGTGCCAGTACCCCTTTCCGGGACAGGGGGGCCGAGGACACTGAAGCTTTCTTT
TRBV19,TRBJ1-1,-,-,CASSPMGGNTEAFF,TGTGCCAGTAGCCCGATGGGGGGGAACACTGAAGCTTTCTTT
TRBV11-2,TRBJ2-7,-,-,CASSFVFSAYEQYF,TGTGCCAGCAGCTTTGTATTTTCCGCCTACGAGCAGTACTTC
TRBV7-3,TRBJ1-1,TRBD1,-,CASSSTGGLNTEAFF,TGTGCCAGCAGCTCGACAGGGGGCCTGAACACTGAAGCTTTCTTT
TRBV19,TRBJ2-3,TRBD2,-,CASSTLGLAADTQYF,TGTGCCAGTAGTACCCTGGGACTAGCTGCGGATACGCAGTATTTT
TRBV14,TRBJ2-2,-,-,CASSPQGSTGELFF,TGTGCCAGCAGCCCCCAGGGGAGCACCGGGGAGCTGTTTTTT
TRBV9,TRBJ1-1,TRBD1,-,CASSERQGNTEAFF,TGTGCCAGCAGCGAGAGACAGGGGAACACTGAAGCTTTCTTT
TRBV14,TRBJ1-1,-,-,CASSQDYWQGNTEAFF,TGTGCCAGCAGCCAAGATTATTGGCAGGGGAACACTGAAGCTTTCTTT
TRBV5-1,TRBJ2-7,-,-,CASSVATGSASYEQYF,TGCGCCAGCAGCGTTGCGACAGGATCCGCATCCTACGAGCAGTACTTC
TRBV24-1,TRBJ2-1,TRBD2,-,CAPITILAAPYNEQFF,TGTGCCCCCATTACTATACTAGCGGCTCCCTACAATGAGCAGTTCTTC
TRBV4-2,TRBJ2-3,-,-,CASSQSRGIGTDTQYF,TGTGCCAGCAGCCAAAGTAGAGGGATTGGCACAGATACGCAGTATTTT
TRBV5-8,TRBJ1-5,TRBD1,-,CASSLVGAGGQPQHF,TGTGCCAGCAGCTTGGTAGGGGCAGGGGGTCAGCCCCAGCATTTT
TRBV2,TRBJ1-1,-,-,CASSGRTVNTEAFF,TGTGCCAGCAGTGGGCGGACAGTGAACACTGAAGCTTTCTTT
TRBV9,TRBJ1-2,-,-,CASSVHPGDNYGYTF,TGTGCCAGCAGCGTCCATCCAGGTGATAACTATGGCTACACCTTC
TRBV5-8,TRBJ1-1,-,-,CASSLTRRGWAEAFF,TGTGCCAGCAGCTTGACACGCAGGGGATGGGCTGAAGCTTTCTTT
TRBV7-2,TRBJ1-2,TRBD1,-,CASSYRDRGPYGYTF,TGTGCCAGCAGCTACCGGGACAGGGGCCCCTATGGCTACACCTTC
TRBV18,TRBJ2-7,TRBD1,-,CASSRGDRGNEQYF,TGTGCCAGCTCACGGGGAGACAGGGGCAACGAGCAGTACTTC
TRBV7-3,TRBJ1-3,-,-,CASSSQDRSAGNTIYF,TGTGCCAGCAGCTCGCAAGACAGGAGCGCTGGAAACACCATATATTTT
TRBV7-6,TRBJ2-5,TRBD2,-,CASSLKIGGGETQYF,TGTGCCAGCAGCTTAAAGATTGGCGGGGGGGAGACCCAGTACTTC
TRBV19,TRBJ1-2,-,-,CASSMSGLGGYTF,TGTGCCAGTAGTATGTCGGGACTCGGTGGCTACACCTTC
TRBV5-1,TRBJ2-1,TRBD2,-,CASSPVAGPVANEQFF,TGCGCCAGCAGCCCCGTAGCGGGCCCCGTCGCTAATGAGCAGTTCTTC
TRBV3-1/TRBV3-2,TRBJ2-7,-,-,CASSQGQNTYEQYF,TGTGCCAGCAGCCAAGGGCAGAATACCTACGAGCAGTACTTC
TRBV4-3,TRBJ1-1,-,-,CASSQDFTRGLTFF,TGCGCCAGCAGCCAAGATTTCACCAGGGGATTAACTTTCTTT
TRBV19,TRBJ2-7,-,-,CASSETRGAFYEQYF,TGTGCCAGTAGTGAAACCAGGGGGGCCTTCTACGAGCAGTACTTC
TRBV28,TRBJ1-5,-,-,CASMYIRNQPQHF,TGTGCCAGCATGTACATCCGCAATCAGCCCCAGCATTTT
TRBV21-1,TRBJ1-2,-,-,CASSTTPGYTF,TGTGCCAGCAGCACGACACCTGGCTACACCTTC
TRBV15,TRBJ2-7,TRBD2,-,CATSRGAGTYEQYF,TGTGCCACCAGCAGAGGAGCGGGGACCTACGAGCAGTACTTC
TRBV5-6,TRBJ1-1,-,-,CASSLRANTEAFF,TGTGCCAGCAGCTTGCGAGCGAACACTGAAGCTTTCTTT
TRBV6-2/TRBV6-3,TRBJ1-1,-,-,CASSYSRARGVTEAFF,TGTGCCAGCAGTTACTCACGGGCCAGGGGAGTCACTGAAGCTTTCTTT
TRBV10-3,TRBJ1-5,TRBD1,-,CATSQTGSGNQPQHF,TGTGCCACCTCCCAGACAGGGTCTGGCAATCAGCCCCAGCATTTT
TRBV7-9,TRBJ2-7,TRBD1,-,CASSFDRGGDEQYF,TGTGCCAGCAGCTTCGACAGGGGGGGTGACGAGCAGTACTTC
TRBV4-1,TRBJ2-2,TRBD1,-,CASSQYGQGAAGELFF,TGCGCCAGCAGCCAATATGGGCAGGGGGCCGCCGGGGAGCTGTTTTTT